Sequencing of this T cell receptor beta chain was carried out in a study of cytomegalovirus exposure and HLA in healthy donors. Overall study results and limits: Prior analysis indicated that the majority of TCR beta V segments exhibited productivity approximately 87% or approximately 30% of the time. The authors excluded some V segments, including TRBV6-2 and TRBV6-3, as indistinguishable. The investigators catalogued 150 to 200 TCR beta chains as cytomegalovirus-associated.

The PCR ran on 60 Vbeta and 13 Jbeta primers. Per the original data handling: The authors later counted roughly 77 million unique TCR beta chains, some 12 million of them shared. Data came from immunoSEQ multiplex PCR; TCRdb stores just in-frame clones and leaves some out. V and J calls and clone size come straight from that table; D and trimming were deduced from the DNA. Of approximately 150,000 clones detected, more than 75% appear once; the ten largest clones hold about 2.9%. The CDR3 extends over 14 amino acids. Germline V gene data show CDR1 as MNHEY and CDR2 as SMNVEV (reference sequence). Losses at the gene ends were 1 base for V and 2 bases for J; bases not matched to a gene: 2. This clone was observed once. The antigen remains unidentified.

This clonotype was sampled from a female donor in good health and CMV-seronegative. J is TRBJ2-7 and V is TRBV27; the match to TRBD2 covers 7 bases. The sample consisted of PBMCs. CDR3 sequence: CASSLWGGPYEQYF. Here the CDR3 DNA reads TGTGCCAGCAGTTTATGGGGGGGTCCCTACGAGCAGTACTTC.